This TCR beta chain was identified during a study of shared clonotypes between healthy human individuals. The CDR3 consists of 15 residues. Trimming removed 5 bases from V and 8 bases from J, with 21 bases in between. Germline V gene data show CDR1 as MDHEN and CDR2 as SYDVKM. Genomic DNA per cell subset filled all wells of several immunoSEQ plates. Here immunoSEQ multiplex PCR was the method, and the copy in TCRdb shows in-frame clones only, minus some. The data contain about 980,000 clones, 70% to 85% of them singletons. Regarding the study as a whole: The low donor count limited represented genetic and exposure-history diversity.

This clone was seen just once. Its antigen remains unknown. The chain recombines TRBV28 with TRBJ1-2, with D unresolved. The receptor was isolated from a man between 18 and 35 years old in good health. Sample: memory CD4+ T cells sorted from blood. The subset was: CD45RA-negative fraction. The CDR3 DNA sequence: TGTGCCAGCAGTCCGCCCCTCGGCGGGGTTGGAGGCTACACCTTC. Its translation: CASSPPLGGVGGYTF.